A single sample gave rise to the 26 T cell receptor beta chains below, sequenced in a study of blood T cell repertoires in COVID-19. TCRdb's copy holds only in-frame clones and misses some; the assay was immunoSEQ multiplex PCR. This table holds around 12,000 clones, roughly 80% found once. The sequenced material came from peripheral blood. The receptors derive from an elderly woman with acute or convalescent COVID-19.

The rearrangement joins TRBV5-1 to TRBJ2-1; weak D call: TRBD1 (6 bases). The V gene lost 0 bases and the J gene lost 12 bases, with 16 bases spanning the gap. Germline V gives CDR1 SGHRS, CDR2 YFSETQ. The CDR3 is 14 amino acids. CDR3 in amino acids: CASSLDGQLRVQFF. The CDR3 DNA sequence: TGCGCCAGCAGCTTGGATGGACAGTTAAGGGTGCAGTTCTTC.

CDR3: CASSPRGVAGGPPGETQYF. In DNA form, the CDR3 reads TGTGCCAGCAGCCCCCGGGGCGTGGCGGGGGGGCCTCCCGGAGAGACCCAGTACTTC. This sequence joins TRBV7-2 and TRBJ2-5, with TRBD2 identical over 9 bases. The CDR3 has 19 residues. Germline lookup yields CDR1 SGHTA and CDR2 FQGNSA. V gave up 5 bases and J gave up 4 bases; unmatched junction bases: 20.

This clone was picked up one time. The chain combines TRBV27 with TRBJ2-7; the D gene is possibly TRBD1 (6 bases). Looked up from germline, CDR1 is MNHEY and CDR2 is SMNVEV (reference sequence). The length of the CDR3 is 14 residues. Trimming cost V 8 bases and J 2 bases, with 16 bases left between them. The CDR3 DNA reads TGTGCCAGCGCAACCGGGACAAGACCCTACGAGCAGTACTTC. It codes for CASATGTRPYEQYF.

V is TRBV24-1 and J is TRBJ2-5, with D uncertain. The CDR3 runs 13 residues. The ends were cut back, 5 bases at V and 2 bases at J, with 8 bases in the middle. The germline CDR1 and CDR2 sequences are KGHDR and SFDVKD. The CDR3 nucleotides are TGTGCCACCAGTGGAACACATCAAGAGACCCAGTACTTC. This sequence encodes CATSGTHQETQYF.

The chain uses TRBV11-2 and TRBJ1-1; tentatively, D is TRBD1 (6 bases). Germline V gives CDR1 SGHAT, CDR2 FQNNGV. This CDR3 has 14 amino acids. V lost 6 bases to trimming and J lost 0 bases, with 11 bases between them. The CDR3 loop is CASSYQGMNTEAFF. For the CDR3, the DNA is TGTGCCAGCAGTTATCAGGGGATGAACACTGAAGCTTTCTTT.

The chain combines TRBV7-9 with TRBJ1-1, with D tentatively TRBD1 (6 bases). Germline loops: CDR1 SEHNR, CDR2 FQNEAQ (reference sequence). The CDR3 has 14 residues. The germline V and J ends were trimmed by 2 bases and 3 bases, with 10 bases remaining between them. Here the CDR3 DNA reads TGTGCCAGCAGCTTAAGCGGGGGCCACACTGAAGCTTTCTTT. Its translation is CASSLSGGHTEAFF.

This clone turned up a few times. V gene TRBV19 combines with J gene TRBJ1-3; D is uncertain. CDR3 length: 16 amino acids. Per germline, CDR1 LNHDA and CDR2 SQIVND (reference sequence). V dropped 0 bases and J dropped 0 bases, with 9 bases sitting between them. CDR3 amino acids: CASSIDHGFSGNTIYF. The CDR3 DNA is TGTGCCAGTAGTATAGATCACGGGTTCTCTGGAAACACCATATATTTT.

CDR3: CASSQGQGAATDTQYF. The CDR3 DNA is TGCGCCAGCAGCCAGGGACAGGGGGCGGCAACAGATACGCAGTATTTT. This chain joins TRBV5-1 and TRBJ2-3; 12 nucleotides agree with TRBD1. The V and J ends lost 4 bases and 3 bases, in that order; junction bases with no gene match: 6. Germline CDR1 reads SGHRS; CDR2 reads YFSETQ. The CDR3 has 16 residues.

The sample holds one count of this clone. The J gene is TRBJ2-7, the V gene TRBV9, with 7 nucleotides matching TRBD1. The length of the CDR3 is 14 residues. Germline CDR1 and CDR2: SGDLS and YYNGEE. V lost 3 bases and J lost 4; bases outside the gene matches: 7. The DNA of the CDR3 is TGTGCCAGCAGCGCGTCATTACAGGGGTACGAGCAGTACTTC. Protein sequence: CASSASLQGYEQYF.

The V and J genes are TRBV2 and TRBJ2-3, with 9 positions matching TRBD2. Germline values: CDR1 SNHLY, CDR2 FYNNEI. This CDR3 has 15 residues. V was pared by 0 bases and J by 5 bases, with 3 bases of the junction left unmatched. As DNA, the CDR3 is TGTGCCAGCAGTGAAGCGCGGGGGGGCGTAGATACGCAGTATTTT. Protein: CASSEARGGVDTQYF.

CDR3 nucleotide sequence: TGTGCCAGCAGCTTGGTTGGTAGAGCGGCCCAGACCCCCTACAATGAGCAGTTCTTC. The encoded protein is CASSLVGRAAQTPYNEQFF. The genes are TRBV5-4 and TRBJ2-1, with D perhaps TRBD2 (5 bases). Germline assignment: CDR1 SGHNT and CDR2 YYREEE (reference sequence). V lost 0 bases and J 2 bases, leaving 21 bases between the germline ends. The length of the CDR3 is 19 residues.

This rearrangement joins TRBV5-6 to TRBJ1-1; tentative D call: TRBD1 (6 bases). V lost 4 bases to trimming and J lost 1 base, with 14 bases between them. Germline CDR1 is SGHDT and CDR2 is YYEEEE. This CDR3 is 15 amino acids long. CDR3 in DNA: TGTGCCAGCAGCCTGGGGACGACAGGGAACACTGAAGCTTTCTTT. It encodes CASSLGTTGNTEAFF. The full variable domain, completed using reference TRBV5-6 and TRBJ1-1, is DAGVTQSPTHLIKTRGQQVTLRCSPKSGHDTVSWYQQALGQGPQFIFQYYEEEERQRGNFPDRFSGHQFPNYSSELNVNALLLGDSALYLCASSLGTTGNTEAFFGQGTRLTVV.

The rearrangement joins TRBV5-3 to TRBJ2-2; TRBD2 agrees at 11 bases. TRBV5-3 is designated an ORF whose function remains uncertain. CDR3 size: 16 residues. J gave up 8 bases and V 3 bases, and 9 bases lay outside the gene matches. The CDR3: CARSSLAGVLCGELFF. Here the CDR3 DNA reads TGTGCCAGAAGCTCACTAGCGGGGGTTTTGTGTGGGGAGCTGTTTTTT.

The V gene is TRBV4-1, the J gene TRBJ2-7; D not certain. This CDR3 is 12 amino acids long. With 4 bases removed from V and 6 bases from J, the gap between germline ends came to 10 bases. CDR1 and CDR2 from the germline V gene are MGHRA and YSYEKL. The chain's CDR3 is CASSLTAGEQYF. Written as DNA, the CDR3 is TGCGCCAGCAGCCTAACCGCCGGCGAGCAGTACTTC.

The gene calls are TRBV7-8 and TRBJ2-5; TRBD1 matches 7 bases. Per the germline V gene, CDR1 is SGHVS and CDR2 is FQNEAQ. The V and J ends lost 3 bases and 2 bases, in that order; junction bases with no gene match: 3. The CDR3 totals 14 residues. The DNA for the CDR3 is TGTGCCAGCAGCTTGCAGACAGGGCAAGAGACCCAGTACTTC. This gives the protein CASSLQTGQETQYF.

The table lists this clone with a count of one. V is TRBV6-5 and J is TRBJ1-4; D is ambiguous. CDR3 length: 14 amino acids. Between the trimmed V and J ends, which lost 7 bases and 3 bases, there was a span of 12 bases. From germline, CDR1 is MNHEY and CDR2 SVGAGI. The CDR3 DNA reads as TGTGCCAGCACCGATAGCGGGTCTAATGAAAAACTGTTTTTT. Its protein is CASTDSGSNEKLFF.

This chain links TRBV5-6 with TRBJ2-5; D unclear. This CDR3 comprises 12 residues. Between the trimmed V and J ends, which lost 1 base and 6 bases, there was a span of 7 bases. The germline CDR1 and CDR2 sequences are SGHDT and YYEEEE. The CDR3 bases are TGTGCCAGCAGCTTGACAGAACAGACCCAGTACTTC. Its protein is CASSLTEQTQYF.

Details on this clone: The same CDR3 is also encoded by other DNA sequences in this sample. The chain carries TRBV19 and TRBJ1-2; tentatively, D is TRBD1 (5 bases). Deletions cut 4 bases from V and 2 bases from J, with 8 bases between. The length of the CDR3 is 13 residues. From germline, CDR1 is LNHDA and CDR2 SQIVND (reference sequence). CDR3 sequence: CASSKQGNYGYTF. CDR3 nucleotides: TGTGCCAGTAGTAAGCAGGGAAACTATGGCTACACCTTC.

J is TRBJ2-6 and V is TRBV9; 7 bases fit TRBD1. Germline CDR1 is SGDLS and CDR2 is YYNGEE. CDR3 length: 18 residues. With 0 bases clipped from V and 0 bases from J, the junction kept 6 bases outside the gene matches. The DNA for the CDR3 is TGTGCCAGCAGCGTAGTGGGGACAGCGTCCTCTGGGGCCAACGTCCTGACTTTC. Its translation: CASSVVGTASSGANVLTF. The complete variable domain, with remaining parts taken from reference TRBV9 and TRBJ2-6, reads DSGVTQTPKHLITATGQRVTLRCSPRSGDLSVYWYQQSLDQGLQFLIQYYNGEERAKGNILERFSAQQFPDLHSELNLSSLELGDSALYFCASSVVGTASSGANVLTFGAGSRLTVL.

The rearrangement uses TRBV29-1 and TRBJ2-7; TRBD1 might be the D (6 bases). This CDR3 region has 13 residues. V lost 0 bases and J 4 bases, leaving 10 bases between the germline ends. Germline CDR1 SQVTM, CDR2 ANQGSEA. CDR3 protein: CSVEDEGGYEQYF. In DNA form, the CDR3 reads TGCAGCGTTGAAGATGAAGGGGGATACGAGCAGTACTTC.

The rearrangement links TRBV6-6 to TRBJ1-2; 9 bases match TRBD1. CDR3 length equals 16 residues. Germline CDR1 reads MNHNY; CDR2 reads SVGAGI (reference sequence). V gave up 2 bases and J gave up 9 bases; unmatched junction bases: 13. CDR3 protein: CASSYGGQGTEGSYTF. The CDR3 bases are TGTGCCAGCAGTTACGGGGGACAGGGCACCGAGGGTAGCTACACCTTC.

The chain links TRBV7-2 to TRBJ1-1; 7 nucleotides match TRBD1. V dropped 6 bases and J dropped 2; count of bases not matched to a gene: 9. The CDR3 covers 15 residues. Germline V lookup: CDR1 SGHTA, CDR2 FQGNSA. In nucleotides, the CDR3 is TGTGCCAGCAGACCAAATCAGGGGGGTAACACTGAAGCTTTCTTT. Translation: CASRPNQGGNTEAFF.

This clone was picked up one time. The V and J genes are TRBV2 and TRBJ1-6; D not resolved. CDR1 and CDR2 (germline): SNHLY, FYNNEI. Deletions cut 6 bases from V and 11 bases from J, with 14 bases between. The CDR3 covers 13 residues. Written as DNA, the CDR3 is TGTGCCAGCAGCGACAACCCCCGGCCACCCCTCCACTTT. It specifies CASSDNPRPPLHF.

About this clone: The germline gene is not matched at one end of the junction; a read error may be the cause. V usage is TRBV7-9 and J usage is TRBJ2-5; 11 bases line up with TRBD2. This CDR3 region has 14 residues. Germline-derived CDR1 and CDR2 are SEHNR and FQNEAQ (reference sequence). CDR3 sequence reads: CASSIAGGQETQYF. DNA for the CDR3: TGTGCCAGCAGCATAGCGGGGGGGCAAGAGACCCAGTACTTC.

The chain employs TRBV30 and TRBJ1-5; D uncertain. Deletions cut 0 bases from V and 2 bases from J, with 17 bases between. The CDR3 contains 17 residues. In germline, CDR1 is GTSNPN, CDR2 SVGIG (reference sequence). CDR3 residues: CAWSVRWAGFGNQPQHF. DNA for the CDR3: TGTGCCTGGAGTGTAAGGTGGGCAGGATTCGGCAATCAGCCCCAGCATTTT.

This chain connects TRBV6-2 or TRBV6-3 to TRBJ1-5; TRBD1 matches 8 bases. The CDR3 spans 13 residues. The germline gives CDR1 MNHEY, CDR2 SVGEGT. Trimming at V came to 5 bases and at J to 14 bases, leaving 11 bases not matched to a gene. The CDR3 loop reads CASSDPFPGQEHF. The CDR3 nucleotides read TGTGCCAGCAGTGACCCTTTTCCGGGACAGGAGCATTTT.